These 14 T cell receptor beta chains came from one sample sequenced in a study of blood T cells in healthy people across ages. Primed by a sample-barcoded 5' primer and a J-beta primer mix, a second PCR proceeded for about 6 to 12 cycles. A single record per CDR3 protein comes from TCRdb applying MiXCR to the 5' RACE reads. The repertoire consists of some 790,000 distinct CDR3 sequences, with around 28% occurring once and the leading ten covering roughly 17%. Input material: blood. These receptors all come from a woman of 80 years or more in good health.

The CDR3 bases are TGTGCCAGCTCACCGGACAGGGTGAGAGGGAATGAGCAGTTCTTC. Residues: CASSPDRVRGNEQFF. This chain joins TRBV18 and TRBJ2-1; 8 nucleotides line up with TRBD1. Per the germline V gene, CDR1 is KGHSH and CDR2 is LQKENI. The CDR3 has 15 residues. J gave up 7 bases and V 3 bases, and 8 bases lay outside the gene matches.

This clonotype was detected many times. The chain links TRBV6-2 or TRBV6-3 to TRBJ2-6; D remains ambiguous. There are 14 residues in the CDR3. Trimming took 6 bases from V and 4 from J, leaving 10 bases between them. The germline V gene has CDR1 MNHEY and CDR2 SVGEGT. CDR3 bases: TGTGCCAGCAGACTCCAAAGCGGGGCCAACGTCCTGACTTTC. Its protein product is CASRLQSGANVLTF.

About this clonotype: One junction end disagrees with the germline gene, perhaps due to a read error. V and J are TRBV3-1 and TRBJ1-2, with 10 bases matching TRBD1. The CDR3 is made up of 15 amino acids. Germline V lookup: CDR1 LGHDT, CDR2 YNNKEL (reference sequence). In nucleotides, the CDR3 is TGTGCCAGCAGCCAAACCGGGACAGGGGCCTATGGCCACACCTTC. Translating gives CASSQTGTGAYGHTF.

This clonotype was observed a handful of times. The chain joins TRBV12-3 or TRBV12-4 to TRBJ2-3; D may match TRBD1 or TRBD2 (5 bases each). Trimming pared 2 bases from V and 11 bases from J, leaving 20 bases between. This CDR3 has 15 amino acids. The CDR3 loop is CASSLMRVGADVQYF. CDR3 DNA sequence: TGTGCCAGCAGTTTAATGAGGGTCGGGGCAGATGTGCAGTATTTT.

This clonotype came up many times. V usage is TRBV4-2 and J usage is TRBJ1-2; D ambiguous. Germline CDR1 is LGHNA and CDR2 is YNFKEQ. The V and J ends lost 0 bases and 0 bases respectively, with 5 bases between them. The CDR3 is 14 residues long. The CDR3: CASSQESTNYGYTF. The CDR3 DNA follows: TGTGCCAGCAGCCAAGAGTCGACTAACTATGGCTACACCTTC.

This clonotype has a count of ten or more. The chain links TRBV20-1 to TRBJ2-1; D is uncertain. V was trimmed by 6 bases and J by 5 bases, leaving 5 bases between them. From germline, CDR1 is DFQATT and CDR2 SNEGSKA (reference sequence). CDR3 length: 10 amino acids. CDR3 loop: CSAVDNEQFF. The CDR3 bases are TGCAGTGCCGTTGACAATGAGCAGTTCTTC.

This clonotype was counted many times. This chain joins TRBV12-3 or TRBV12-4 and TRBJ2-5; 12 nucleotides agree with TRBD2. The CDR3 has 15 amino acids. V shed 6 bases and J 6 bases; nucleotides not matched to a gene: 8. The CDR3 DNA follows: TGTGCCAGCAGCCTCTCTAGCGGGGGGGCTCAGACCCAGTACTTC. Residues: CASSLSSGGAQTQYF.

The genes are TRBV28 and TRBJ1-2; D is possibly TRBD1 (5 bases). Trimming pared 11 bases from V and 1 base from J, leaving 14 bases between. The CDR3 consists of 13 residues. Germline CDR1 is MDHEN and CDR2 is SYDVKM. CDR3 nucleotide sequence: TGTGCCGTCCACAGGAGGGGTAACTATGGCTACACCTTC. Translation gives CAVHRRGNYGYTF.

The rearrangement joins TRBV18 to TRBJ1-1, with D perhaps TRBD1 (6 bases). The germline V gene has CDR1 KGHSH and CDR2 LQKENI. V shed 8 bases and J shed 1 base, with 14 bases lying between them. This CDR3 has 14 amino acids. CDR3 sequence (DNA): TGTGCCAGCACCCCGGGACACCGGAACACTGAAGCTTTCTTT. Translation: CASTPGHRNTEAFF. Drawing the rest from reference TRBV18 and TRBJ1-1, the complete variable domain is NAGVMQNPRHLVRRRGQEARLRCSPMKGHSHVYWYRQLPEEGLKFMVYLQKENIIDESGMPKERFSAEFPKEGPSILRIQQVVRGDSAAYFCASTPGHRNTEAFFGQGTRLTVV.

This clonotype was picked up many times. This chain uses TRBV29-1 with TRBJ1-5; no clear D. CDR1 is SQVTM and CDR2 is ANQGSEA in the germline V gene. Deletions cut 4 bases from V and 4 bases from J, with 11 bases between. The CDR3 is 13 amino acids. CDR3 DNA sequence: TGCAGCGTTGGTGCAGCCCTTAATCAGCCCCAGCATTTT. Its protein is CSVGAALNQPQHF.

At least ten counts were recorded for this clonotype. A much larger clone is a single base away; this may be a read error. The rearrangement uses TRBV12-3 or TRBV12-4 and TRBJ1-1, with D possibly being TRBD1 (5 bases). Trimming shortened V by 6 bases and J by 4 bases, and 15 bases separated the two germline ends. CDR3 size: 14 residues. CDR3 sequence reads: CASRAAGGGTEAFF. The CDR3 DNA sequence: TGTGCCAGCAGGGCCGCCGGGGGGGGCACTGAAGCTTTCTTT.

This clonotype was detected many times. This CDR3 reads CASSQDPRPQETQYF. CDR3 nucleotides: TGTGCCAGCAGCCAAGATCCCAGACCGCAAGAGACCCAGTACTTC. This chain links TRBV3-1 with TRBJ2-5, with unresolved D. The CDR3 extends over 15 amino acids. Germline loops: CDR1 LGHDT, CDR2 YNNKEL (reference sequence). V dropped 0 bases and J dropped 2 bases, with 10 bases sitting between them.

V and J are TRBV5-1 and TRBJ1-6; D might be TRBD1 (5 bases). V lost 5 bases and J 13 bases, leaving 16 bases between the germline ends. The germline gives CDR1 SGHRS, CDR2 YFSETQ. This CDR3 is built from 13 residues. Here the CDR3 reads CASSPGDWGPLHF. The CDR3 DNA follows: TGCGCCAGCAGTCCCGGGGATTGGGGCCCCCTCCACTTT.

The chain recombines TRBV28 with TRBJ2-1; the D call may be TRBD1 or TRBD2 (5 bases each). The V and J ends lost 5 bases and 15 bases respectively, with 20 bases between them. The germline V gene has CDR1 MDHEN and CDR2 SYDVKM. The CDR3 has 13 amino acids. The CDR3 protein is CASSPRPVPGAFF. CDR3 coding DNA: TGTGCCAGCAGTCCGCGACCAGTCCCCGGGGCGTTCTTC.